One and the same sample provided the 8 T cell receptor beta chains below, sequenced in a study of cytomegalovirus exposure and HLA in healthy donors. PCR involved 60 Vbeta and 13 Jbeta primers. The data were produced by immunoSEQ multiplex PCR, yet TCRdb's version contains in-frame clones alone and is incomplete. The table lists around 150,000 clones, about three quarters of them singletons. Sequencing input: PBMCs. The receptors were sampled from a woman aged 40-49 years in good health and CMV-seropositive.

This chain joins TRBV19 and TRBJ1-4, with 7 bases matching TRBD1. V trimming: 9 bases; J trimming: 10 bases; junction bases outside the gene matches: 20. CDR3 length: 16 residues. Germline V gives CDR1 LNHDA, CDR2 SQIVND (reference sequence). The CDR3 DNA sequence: TGTGCCAGCGGAGGGACGACAGGGACCGATTCGGGAAAACTGTTTTTT. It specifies CASGGTTGTDSGKLFF. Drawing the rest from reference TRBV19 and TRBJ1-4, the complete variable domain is DGGITQSPKYLFRKEGQNVTLSCEQNLNHDAMYWYRQDPGQGLRLIYYSQIVNDFQKGDIAEGYSVSREKKESFPLTVTSAQKNPTAFYLCASGGTTGTDSGKLFFGSGTQLSVL.

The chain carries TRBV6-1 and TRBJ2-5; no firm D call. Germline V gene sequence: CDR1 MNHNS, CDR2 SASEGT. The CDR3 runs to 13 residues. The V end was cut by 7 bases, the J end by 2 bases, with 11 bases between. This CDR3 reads CASMWAIQETQYF. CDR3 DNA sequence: TGTGCCAGCATGTGGGCGATTCAAGAGACCCAGTACTTC.

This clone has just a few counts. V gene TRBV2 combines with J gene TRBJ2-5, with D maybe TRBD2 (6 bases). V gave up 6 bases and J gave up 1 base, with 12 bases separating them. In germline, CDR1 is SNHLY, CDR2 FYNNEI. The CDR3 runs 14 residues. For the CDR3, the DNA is TGTGCCAGCAGCGAGGGACTGAGCCAAGAGACCCAGTACTTC. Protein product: CASSEGLSQETQYF.

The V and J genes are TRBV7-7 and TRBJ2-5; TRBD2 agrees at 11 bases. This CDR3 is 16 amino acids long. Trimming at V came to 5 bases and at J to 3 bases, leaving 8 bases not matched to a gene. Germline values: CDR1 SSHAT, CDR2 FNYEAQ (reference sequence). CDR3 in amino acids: CASSPSLAGGEETQYF. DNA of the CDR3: TGTGCCAGCAGCCCTTCTTTAGCGGGGGGGGAAGAGACCCAGTACTTC.

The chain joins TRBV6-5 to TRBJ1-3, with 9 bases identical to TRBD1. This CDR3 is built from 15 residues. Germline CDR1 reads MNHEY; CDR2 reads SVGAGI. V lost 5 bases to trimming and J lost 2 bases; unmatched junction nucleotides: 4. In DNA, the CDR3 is TGTGCCAGCAGTAGGGACAGGGCGCCTGGAAACACCATATATTTT. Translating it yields CASSRDRAPGNTIYF.

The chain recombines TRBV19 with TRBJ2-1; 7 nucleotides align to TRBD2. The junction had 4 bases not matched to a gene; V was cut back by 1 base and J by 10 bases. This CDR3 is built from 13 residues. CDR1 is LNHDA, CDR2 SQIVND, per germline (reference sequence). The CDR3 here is CASSIGEGYEQFF. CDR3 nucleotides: TGTGCCAGTAGTATAGGGGAGGGTTACGAGCAGTTCTTC.

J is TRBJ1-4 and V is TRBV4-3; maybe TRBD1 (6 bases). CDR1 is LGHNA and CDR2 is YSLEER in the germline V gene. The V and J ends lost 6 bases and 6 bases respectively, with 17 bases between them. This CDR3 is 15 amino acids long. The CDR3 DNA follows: TGCGCCAGCAGACAGACAGGAACAGGTGATGAAAAACTGTTTTTT. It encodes CASRQTGTGDEKLFF.

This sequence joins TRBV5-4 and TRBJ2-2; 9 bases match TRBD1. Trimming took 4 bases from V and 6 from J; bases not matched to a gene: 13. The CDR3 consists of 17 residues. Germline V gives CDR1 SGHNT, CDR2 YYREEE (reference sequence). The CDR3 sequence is CASSPTGGATKAGELFF. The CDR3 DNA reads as TGTGCCAGCAGCCCCACAGGGGGCGCGACGAAAGCCGGGGAGCTGTTTTTT.